The rows below give T cell receptor beta chains drawn from one sample of a study of T cells in Graves' hyperthyroidism and ophthalmopathy. TCRdb redid the calling of the multiplex PCR reads with MiXCR, one entry per CDR3 protein. This sample has about 400,000 distinct CDR3 sequences, with more than 13% found just once. The sequenced material came from blood. Every receptor here comes from a man aged 45-60 years with Graves' ophthalmopathy. Both conserved end residues are part of each CDR3. Fields, in order: CDR3 protein, CDR3 DNA, clone size, V gene, J gene, D gene, CDR3 length. D genes are given only for firm matches. Not every row has a clone size; where given, it reads once, few, many or a size class.

CDR3aa: CASSSSSHTDTQYF
CDR3nt: TGTGCCAGCAGCTCTAGTAGTCATACAGATACGCAGTATTTT
abundance: many
v_gene: TRBV7-9
j_gene: TRBJ2-3
d_gene: NA
len: 14

CDR3aa: CASSIGQGVYNEQFF
CDR3nt: TGTGCCAGCAGCATCGGACAGGGAGTCTACAATGAGCAGTTCTTC
abundance: many
v_gene: TRBV11-2
j_gene: TRBJ2-1
d_gene: TRBD1
len: 15

CDR3aa: CASSPSIRDRNTEAFF
CDR3nt: TGTGCCAGCTCACCATCCATACGGGACCGGAACACTGAAGCTTTCTTT
abundance: many
v_gene: TRBV18
j_gene: TRBJ1-1
d_gene: NA
len: 16

CDR3aa: CASSPWTGIEKLFF
CDR3nt: TGTGCCAGCAGCCCATGGACAGGGATTGAAAAACTGTTTTTT
abundance: NA
v_gene: TRBV7-9
j_gene: TRBJ1-4
d_gene: TRBD1
len: 14

CDR3aa: CAWNRNTGEQFF
CDR3nt: TGTGCCTGGAACCGGAATACGGGTGAGCAGTTCTTC
abundance: many
v_gene: TRBV30
j_gene: TRBJ2-1
d_gene: NA
len: 12

CDR3aa: CASSSGRTYEQFF
CDR3nt: TGTGCCAGCAGTAGCGGGAGGACCTATGAGCAGTTCTTC
abundance: many
v_gene: TRBV12-3/TRBV12-4
j_gene: TRBJ2-1
d_gene: TRBD2
len: 13

CDR3aa: CAWSRRASSPGELFF
CDR3nt: TGTGCCTGGAGTAGGAGGGCCAGTTCCCCCGGGGAGCTGTTTTTT
abundance: many
v_gene: TRBV30
j_gene: TRBJ2-2
d_gene: NA
len: 15

CDR3aa: CASSASQGVGYEQYF
CDR3nt: TGTGCCAGCAGCGCCTCACAGGGAGTCGGATACGAGCAGTACTTC
abundance: few
v_gene: TRBV3-1
j_gene: TRBJ2-7
d_gene: NA
len: 15

CDR3aa: CSAGWGRETQYF
CDR3nt: TGCAGTGCGGGGTGGGGGCGAGAGACCCAGTACTTC
abundance: many
v_gene: TRBV20-1
j_gene: TRBJ2-5
d_gene: NA
len: 12

CDR3aa: CASSLFRETYEQYF
CDR3nt: TGTGCCAGCAGCTTATTTAGGGAGACCTACGAGCAGTACTTC
abundance: many
v_gene: TRBV7-8
j_gene: TRBJ2-7
d_gene: NA
len: 14

CDR3aa: CASSWIRDSSNTGELFF
CDR3nt: TGTGCCAGCAGCTGGATACGGGACAGCTCGAACACCGGGGAGCTGTTTTTT
abundance: many
v_gene: TRBV7-8
j_gene: TRBJ2-2
d_gene: TRBD1
len: 17

CDR3aa: CATRGESHEQYF
CDR3nt: TGTGCCACAAGAGGGGAGTCCCACGAGCAGTACTTC
abundance: many
v_gene: TRBV6-1
j_gene: TRBJ2-7
d_gene: NA
len: 12

CDR3aa: CASSPSHSYEQYF
CDR3nt: TGTGCCAGCAGCCCGAGTCACTCCTACGAGCAGTACTTC
abundance: few
v_gene: TRBV25-1
j_gene: TRBJ2-7
d_gene: NA
len: 13

CDR3aa: CASSIFTEGREQFF
CDR3nt: TGTGCCAGTAGTATCTTCACTGAGGGGCGGGAGCAGTTCTTC
abundance: NA
v_gene: TRBV19
j_gene: TRBJ2-1
d_gene: NA
len: 14

CDR3aa: CSARERPTTEAFF
CDR3nt: TGCAGTGCTAGAGAGCGGCCGACCACTGAAGCTTTCTTT
abundance: many
v_gene: TRBV20-1
j_gene: TRBJ1-1
d_gene: NA
len: 13

CDR3aa: CASSLPRGDEQFF
CDR3nt: TGTGCCAGCAGCTTGCCTAGGGGCGACGAGCAGTTCTTC
abundance: many
v_gene: TRBV5-6
j_gene: TRBJ2-1
d_gene: NA
len: 13

CDR3aa: CASSPRTLAYGYTF
CDR3nt: TGTGCCAGCAGCCCTAGGACTCTCGCCTATGGCTACACCTTC
abundance: many
v_gene: TRBV11-2
j_gene: TRBJ1-2
d_gene: NA
len: 14

CDR3aa: CASKGGTQSEKLFF
CDR3nt: TGTGCCAGTAAAGGTGGCACTCAGAGTGAAAAACTGTTTTTT
abundance: few
v_gene: TRBV19
j_gene: TRBJ1-4
d_gene: NA
len: 14

CDR3aa: CASSGGRGTEAFF
CDR3nt: TGTGCCAGCAGCGGGGGCAGGGGGACTGAAGCTTTCTTT
abundance: many
v_gene: TRBV6-2/TRBV6-3
j_gene: TRBJ1-1
d_gene: TRBD1
len: 13

CDR3aa: CASSLEGQNTGELFF
CDR3nt: TGTGCCAGCAGCTTAGAGGGTCAGAACACCGGGGAGCTGTTTTTT
abundance: many
v_gene: TRBV11-2
j_gene: TRBJ2-2
d_gene: NA
len: 15

CDR3aa: CASRNREGGNQPQHF
CDR3nt: TGTGCCAGCAGGAACAGGGAGGGGGGCAATCAGCCCCAGCATTTT
abundance: NA
v_gene: TRBV6-1
j_gene: TRBJ1-5
d_gene: NA
len: 15

CDR3aa: CASSLDRNYGYTF
CDR3nt: TGTGCCAGCAGTCTGGACAGGAACTATGGCTACACCTTC
abundance: many
v_gene: TRBV2
j_gene: TRBJ1-2
d_gene: TRBD1
len: 13

CDR3aa: CAWSGTGKYNYGYTF
CDR3nt: TGTGCCTGGAGTGGAACAGGAAAGTATAACTATGGCTACACCTTC
abundance: many
v_gene: TRBV30
j_gene: TRBJ1-2
d_gene: NA
len: 15